This section outlines one T cell receptor (beta chain) sequence together with its context. What it binds is unknown. This CDR3 comprises 14 residues. Germline assignment: CDR1 LNHNV and CDR2 YYDKDF (reference sequence). After removal of 4 bases from V and 7 bases from J, the junction contained 4 bases not matched to a gene. Sequenced patients had shown CD8+CD57+ cell expansion by flow cytometry. Each patient had severe acquired aplastic anemia. CDR3 and TCR beta VDJ profiling relied on genomic DNA as the template. TCRdb fed the reads into MiXCR, producing one record per CDR3 protein. The sample holds under 500,000 distinct CDR3 sequences, about a third seen once. This record comes from a study of CD8+CD57+ T cells in acquired aplastic anemia. Points from the study as a whole: For CD8+ Simpson's diversity, patients and controls showed no significant difference.

This chain uses TRBV15 with TRBJ1-6; 7 bases map to TRBD1. The sample consisted of sorted CD4+, CD8+, or CD8+CD57+ T cells (not recorded which) from PBMCs. The sequence derives from a human donor with aplastic anemia. The CDR3 nucleotides read TGTGCCACCAGCACCCTGGACAGGAATTCACCCCTCCACTTT. It specifies CATSTLDRNSPLHF.